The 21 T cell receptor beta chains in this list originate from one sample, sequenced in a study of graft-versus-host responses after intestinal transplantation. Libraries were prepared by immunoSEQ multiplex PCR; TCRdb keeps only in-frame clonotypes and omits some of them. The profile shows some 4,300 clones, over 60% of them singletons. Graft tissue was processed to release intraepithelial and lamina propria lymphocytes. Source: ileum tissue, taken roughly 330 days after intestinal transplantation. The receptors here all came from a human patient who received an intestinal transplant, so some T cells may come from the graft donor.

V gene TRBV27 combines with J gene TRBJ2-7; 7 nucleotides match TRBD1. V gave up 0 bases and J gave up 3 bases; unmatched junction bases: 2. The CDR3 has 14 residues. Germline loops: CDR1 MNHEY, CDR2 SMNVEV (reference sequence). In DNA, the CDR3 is TGTGCCAGCAGTTTATCCGGACAGGTCTACGAGCAGTACTTC. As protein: CASSLSGQVYEQYF.

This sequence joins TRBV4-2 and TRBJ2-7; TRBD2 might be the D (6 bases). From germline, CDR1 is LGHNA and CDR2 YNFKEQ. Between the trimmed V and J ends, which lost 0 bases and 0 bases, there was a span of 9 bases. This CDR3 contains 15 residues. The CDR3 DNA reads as TGTGCCAGCAGCCAAGATTTGGGACTCTCCTACGAGCAGTACTTC. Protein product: CASSQDLGLSYEQYF.

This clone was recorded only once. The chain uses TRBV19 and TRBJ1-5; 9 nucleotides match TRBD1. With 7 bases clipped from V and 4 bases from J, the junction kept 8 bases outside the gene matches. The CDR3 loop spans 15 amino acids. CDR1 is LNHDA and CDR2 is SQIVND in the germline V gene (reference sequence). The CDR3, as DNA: TGTGCCAGTAAGAACGACAGGGGGGGGAATCAGCCCCAGCATTTT. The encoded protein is CASKNDRGGNQPQHF. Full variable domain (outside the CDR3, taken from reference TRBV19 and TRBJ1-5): DGGITQSPKYLFRKEGQNVTLSCEQNLNHDAMYWYRQDPGQGLRLIYYSQIVNDFQKGDIAEGYSVSREKKESFPLTVTSAQKNPTAFYLCASKNDRGGNQPQHFGDGTRLSIL.

The DNA for the CDR3 is TGTGCCAGCAGCCTAGACTACGCCCGCACAGATACGCAGTATTTT. It yields the protein CASSLDYARTDTQYF. The rearrangement joins TRBV5-4 to TRBJ2-3, with D perhaps matching TRBD2 (5 bases). Per the germline V gene, CDR1 is SGHNT and CDR2 is YYREEE (reference sequence). The CDR3 runs to 15 residues. Deletions cut 4 bases from V and 1 base from J, with 13 bases between.

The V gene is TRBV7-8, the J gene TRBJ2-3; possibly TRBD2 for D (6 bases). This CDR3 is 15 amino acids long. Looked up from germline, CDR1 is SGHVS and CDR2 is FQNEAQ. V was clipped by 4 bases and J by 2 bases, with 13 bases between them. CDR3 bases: TGTGCCAGCAGCTCCCGGGGAGGAAACACAGATACGCAGTATTTT. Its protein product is CASSSRGGNTDTQYF.

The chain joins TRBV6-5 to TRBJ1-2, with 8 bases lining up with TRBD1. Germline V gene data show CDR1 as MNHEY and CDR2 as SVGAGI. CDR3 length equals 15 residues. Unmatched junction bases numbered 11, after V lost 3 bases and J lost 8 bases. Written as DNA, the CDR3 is TGTGCCAGCAGTTATCGTTCAGGGGGCTGGGGCGGCTACACCTTC. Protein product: CASSYRSGGWGGYTF.

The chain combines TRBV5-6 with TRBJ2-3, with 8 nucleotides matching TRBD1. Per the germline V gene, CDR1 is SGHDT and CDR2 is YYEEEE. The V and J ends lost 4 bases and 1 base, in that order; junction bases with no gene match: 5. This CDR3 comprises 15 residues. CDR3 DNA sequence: TGTGCCAGCAGCCGAAAGACAGGGGGCACAGATACGCAGTATTTT. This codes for CASSRKTGGTDTQYF.

This CDR3 is CASNSPGLAGGGEADTQYF. Here the CDR3 DNA reads TGTGCCAGCAACTCACCGGGACTAGCGGGAGGAGGAGAGGCAGATACGCAGTATTTT. This chain uses TRBV16 with TRBJ2-3, with 15 bases lining up with TRBD2. With V trimmed by 7 bases and J by 4 bases, 15 bases remained unmatched. CDR1 is KGHSY and CDR2 is FQNENV in the germline V gene. The CDR3 consists of 19 residues.

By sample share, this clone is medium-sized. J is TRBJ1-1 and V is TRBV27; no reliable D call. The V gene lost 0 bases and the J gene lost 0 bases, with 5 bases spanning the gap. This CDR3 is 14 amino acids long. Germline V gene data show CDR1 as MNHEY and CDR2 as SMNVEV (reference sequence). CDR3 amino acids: CASSLSSVNTEAFF. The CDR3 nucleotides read TGTGCCAGCAGTTTATCATCCGTGAACACTGAAGCTTTCTTT.

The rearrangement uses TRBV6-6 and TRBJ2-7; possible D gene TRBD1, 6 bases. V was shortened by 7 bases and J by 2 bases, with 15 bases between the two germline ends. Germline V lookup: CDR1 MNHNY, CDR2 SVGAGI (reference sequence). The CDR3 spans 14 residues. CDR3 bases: TGTGCCAGCAAACCGATACAGGGCCCCTACGAGCAGTACTTC. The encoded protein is CASKPIQGPYEQYF.

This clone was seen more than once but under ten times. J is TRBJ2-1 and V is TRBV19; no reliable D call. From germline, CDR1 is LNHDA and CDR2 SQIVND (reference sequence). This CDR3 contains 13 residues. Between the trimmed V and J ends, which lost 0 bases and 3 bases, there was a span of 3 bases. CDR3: CASSIDIYNEQFF. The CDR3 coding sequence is TGTGCCAGTAGTATAGATATCTACAATGAGCAGTTCTTC.

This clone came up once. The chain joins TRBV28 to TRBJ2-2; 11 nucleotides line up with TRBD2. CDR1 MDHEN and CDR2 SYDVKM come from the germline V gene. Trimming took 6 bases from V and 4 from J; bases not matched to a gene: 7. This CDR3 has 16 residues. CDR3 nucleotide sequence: TGTGCCAGCAGCCCAACTAGCGGGAGAGGCACCGGGGAGCTGTTTTTT. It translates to CASSPTSGRGTGELFF.

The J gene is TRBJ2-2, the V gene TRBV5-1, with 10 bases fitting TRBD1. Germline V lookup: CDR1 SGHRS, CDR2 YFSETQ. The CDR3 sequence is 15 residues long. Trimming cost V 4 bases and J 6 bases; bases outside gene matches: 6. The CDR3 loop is CASSPGQGGAGELFF. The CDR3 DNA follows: TGCGCCAGCAGCCCCGGACAGGGGGGCGCCGGGGAGCTGTTTTTT.

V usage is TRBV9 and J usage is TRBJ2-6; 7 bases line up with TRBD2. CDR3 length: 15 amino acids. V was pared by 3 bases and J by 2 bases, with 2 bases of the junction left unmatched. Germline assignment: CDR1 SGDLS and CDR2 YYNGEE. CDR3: CASSAGLAGANVLTF. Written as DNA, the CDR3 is TGTGCCAGCAGCGCCGGACTAGCTGGGGCCAACGTCCTGACTTTC.

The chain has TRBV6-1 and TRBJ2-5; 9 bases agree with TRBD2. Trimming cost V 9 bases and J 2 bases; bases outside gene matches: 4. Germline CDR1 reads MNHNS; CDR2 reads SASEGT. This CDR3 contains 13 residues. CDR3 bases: TGTGCCAGTAGCGGGGGCTCTCAAGAGACCCAGTACTTC. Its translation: CASSGGSQETQYF.

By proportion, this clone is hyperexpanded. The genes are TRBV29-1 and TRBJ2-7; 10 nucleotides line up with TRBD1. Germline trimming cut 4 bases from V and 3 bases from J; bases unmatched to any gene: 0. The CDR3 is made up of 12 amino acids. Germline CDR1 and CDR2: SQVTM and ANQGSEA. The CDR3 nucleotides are TGCAGCGTTGGGACAGGGGGCTACGAGCAGTACTTC. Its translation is CSVGTGGYEQYF.

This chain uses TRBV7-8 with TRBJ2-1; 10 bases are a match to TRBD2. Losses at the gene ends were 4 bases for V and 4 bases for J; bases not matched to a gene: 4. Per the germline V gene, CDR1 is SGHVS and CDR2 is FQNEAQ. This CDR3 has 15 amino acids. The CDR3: CASSSALAGYNEQFF. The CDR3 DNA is TGTGCCAGCAGCTCCGCACTAGCGGGGTACAATGAGCAGTTCTTC.

The CDR3 loop reads CARFELGDTQYF. CDR3 sequence (DNA): TGTGCCAGATTCGAACTAGGGGATACGCAGTATTTT. The V gene is TRBV2, the J gene TRBJ2-3; tentatively, D is TRBD2 (5 bases). Trimming shortened V by 9 bases and J by 6 bases, and 13 bases separated the two germline ends. This CDR3 is 12 amino acids long. Looked up from germline, CDR1 is SNHLY and CDR2 is FYNNEI.

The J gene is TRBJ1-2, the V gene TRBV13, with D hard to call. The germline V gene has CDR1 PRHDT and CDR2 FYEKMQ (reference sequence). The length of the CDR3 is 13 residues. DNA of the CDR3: TGTGGCAATAGCGTCATCACTGGGGATGGCTACACCTTC. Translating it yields CGNSVITGDGYTF.

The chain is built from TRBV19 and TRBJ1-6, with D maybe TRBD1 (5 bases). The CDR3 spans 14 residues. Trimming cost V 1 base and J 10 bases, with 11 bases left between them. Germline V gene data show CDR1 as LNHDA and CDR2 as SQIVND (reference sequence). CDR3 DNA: TGTGCCAGTAGTATAGGTTCCGGGGGATCACCCCTCCACTTT. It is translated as CASSIGSGGSPLHF.

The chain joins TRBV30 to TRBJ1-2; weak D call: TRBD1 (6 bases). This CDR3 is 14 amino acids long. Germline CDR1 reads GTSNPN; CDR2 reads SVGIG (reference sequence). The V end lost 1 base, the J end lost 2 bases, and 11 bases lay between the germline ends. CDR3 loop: CAWSEAGANYGYTF. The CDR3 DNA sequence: TGTGCCTGGAGTGAAGCAGGGGCGAACTATGGCTACACCTTC.